The 20 T cell receptor beta chains in this list originate from one sample, sequenced in a study of blood T cell repertoires in COVID-19. Generated by immunoSEQ multiplex PCR, the TCRdb table keeps only in-frame clones and is missing some. The sample includes over 200,000 clones, around 90% of them seen just once. The sequenced sample was PBMCs or T cells enriched from blood (not recorded which). Source of these receptors: a young man who had been exposed to COVID-19.

V usage is TRBV5-6 and J usage is TRBJ2-3, with 7 bases matching TRBD2. The CDR3 consists of 14 residues. Losses at the gene ends were 5 bases for V and 5 bases for J; bases not matched to a gene: 8. Looked up from germline, CDR1 is SGHDT and CDR2 is YYEEEE. The CDR3 loop is CASSSRLARDTQYF. CDR3 nucleotide sequence: TGTGCCAGCAGTTCCCGACTAGCCAGAGATACGCAGTATTTT.

The rearrangement joins TRBV6-5 to TRBJ1-2, with D possibly TRBD1 on 5 matching bases. With 6 bases removed from V and 8 bases from J, the gap between germline ends came to 13 bases. The length of the CDR3 is 12 residues. Per the germline V gene, CDR1 is MNHEY and CDR2 is SVGAGI. CDR3 nucleotides: TGTGCCAGCAGCAAGGGGCGGGAGGGCTACACCTTC. It specifies CASSKGREGYTF.

The genes are TRBV4-1 and TRBJ2-7, with TRBD2 identical over 9 bases. The CDR3 spans 16 residues. Trimming cost V 0 bases and J 1 base; bases outside gene matches: 4. CDR1 and CDR2 from the germline V gene are MGHRA and YSYEKL. In nucleotides, the CDR3 is TGCGCCAGCAGCCAAGAGAGGCGGGGGGGATCCTACGAGCAGTACTTC. Protein product: CASSQERRGGSYEQYF.

This sequence joins TRBV7-3 and TRBJ2-3, with D possibly matching TRBD2 (6 bases). There are 14 residues in the CDR3. The V end lost 3 bases, the J end lost 0 bases, and 7 bases lay between the germline ends. The germline gives CDR1 SGHTA, CDR2 FQGTGA. DNA for the CDR3: TGTGCCAGCAGCTTGGGACTCAGCACAGATACGCAGTATTTT. As protein: CASSLGLSTDTQYF.

The genes are TRBV6-5 and TRBJ2-1, with TRBD2 matching over 8 bases. This CDR3 comprises 14 residues. Germline CDR1 and CDR2: MNHEY and SVGAGI. The V gene end was trimmed by 4 bases and the J gene end by 6 bases; junction bases not matched to a gene: 5. CDR3 in DNA: TGTGCCAGCAGTTCCGGGGGGGCTGGCAATGAGCAGTTCTTC. Its translation is CASSSGGAGNEQFF.

The rearrangement links TRBV7-9 to TRBJ2-3; 8 bases line up with TRBD2. After removal of 2 bases from V and 4 bases from J, the junction contained 8 bases not matched to a gene. Germline V CDR1 and CDR2: SEHNR, FQNEAQ (reference sequence). This CDR3 is built from 16 residues. The CDR3 DNA reads TGTGCCAGCAGCTTATCGGGGCGGGGGGTCCCAGATACGCAGTATTTT. Translation: CASSLSGRGVPDTQYF.

This clone was counted once. The DNA for the CDR3 is TGCGCCAGCAGCCCACGGAAAGCAGGGGGTGAAGACGAGCAGTACTTC. Translated, it gives CASSPRKAGGEDEQYF. This sequence joins TRBV5-1 and TRBJ2-7; TRBD1 matches at 7 bases. This CDR3 spans 16 amino acids. Looked up from germline, CDR1 is SGHRS and CDR2 is YFSETQ. V was pared by 4 bases and J by 5 bases, with 15 bases of the junction left unmatched.

The chain carries TRBV6-2 or TRBV6-3 and TRBJ2-2; tentatively, D is TRBD2 (5 bases). V lost 6 bases, J lost 5 bases, and 22 bases lay in between. The CDR3 runs 17 residues. Germline V gene data show CDR1 as MNHEY and CDR2 as SVGEGT. The CDR3 sequence is CASSRWERSLGTGELFF. CDR3 coding DNA: TGTGCCAGCAGCCGATGGGAGCGGTCCCTCGGAACCGGGGAGCTGTTTTTT.

About this clone itself: The identical CDR3 is also encoded by other nucleotide sequences in the sample. This chain joins TRBV5-1 and TRBJ1-5; D not certain. The germline V gene has CDR1 SGHRS and CDR2 YFSETQ. The CDR3 has 13 amino acids. Trimming shortened V by 2 bases and J by 2 bases, and 5 bases separated the two germline ends. In DNA, the CDR3 is TGCGCCAGCAGCTTACGGGGCAATCAGCCCCAGCATTTT. This sequence encodes CASSLRGNQPQHF.

The rearrangement links TRBV19 to TRBJ1-1; D perhaps matches TRBD1 (6 bases). Germline-derived CDR1 and CDR2 are LNHDA and SQIVND (reference sequence). The V and J ends lost 8 bases and 4 bases respectively, with 17 bases between them. The CDR3 is made up of 14 amino acids. This CDR3 is CASATGMGSTEAFF. The CDR3 DNA reads as TGTGCCAGTGCTACAGGGATGGGAAGCACTGAAGCTTTCTTT.

The chain combines TRBV19 with TRBJ2-3; TRBD1 is a possible D gene (5 bases). The CDR3 is 16 amino acids. Germline CDR1 and CDR2: LNHDA and SQIVND (reference sequence). The V end lost 6 bases, the J end lost 3 bases, and 19 bases lay between the germline ends. The CDR3 DNA reads as TGTGCCAGTAGGACGAGTCAGGGCGTTGGGACAGATACGCAGTATTTT. It encodes CASRTSQGVGTDTQYF.

The chain recombines TRBV7-9 with TRBJ2-7; TRBD2 might be the D (6 bases). Trimming cost V 7 bases and J 2 bases, with 15 bases left between them. Looked up from germline, CDR1 is SEHNR and CDR2 is FQNEAQ (reference sequence). This CDR3 is built from 14 residues. The DNA of the CDR3 is TGTGCCAGCACCAATTCCGGGAGACCCTACGAGCAGTACTTC. It codes for CASTNSGRPYEQYF.

This chain connects TRBV7-9 to TRBJ1-1; 8 bases map to TRBD1. This CDR3 has 17 residues. V lost 5 bases to trimming and J lost 0 bases; unmatched junction nucleotides: 11. Germline-derived CDR1 and CDR2 are SEHNR and FQNEAQ (reference sequence). CDR3 in amino acids: CASSNRGTGQMNTEAFF. CDR3 coding DNA: TGTGCCAGCAGCAATAGAGGGACAGGACAGATGAACACTGAAGCTTTCTTT. The full variable domain, with the rest looked up from reference TRBV7-9 and TRBJ1-1, is DTGVSQNPRHKITKRGQNVTFRCDPISEHNRLYWYRQTLGQGPEFLTYFQNEAQLEKSRLLSDRFSAERPKGSFSTLEIQRTEQGDSAMYLCASSNRGTGQMNTEAFFGQGTRLTVV.

The rearrangement links TRBV5-1 to TRBJ2-7, with D perhaps TRBD2 (6 bases). From germline, CDR1 is SGHRS and CDR2 YFSETQ. CDR3 length equals 12 residues. V was clipped by 4 bases and J by 3 bases, with 8 bases between them. The CDR3 DNA is TGCGCCAGCAGCGGCGGGATCTACGAGCAGTACTTC. Amino acid sequence: CASSGGIYEQYF.

V gene TRBV11-2 combines with J gene TRBJ2-7; 8 bases match TRBD1. Germline values: CDR1 SGHAT, CDR2 FQNNGV. V shed 4 bases and J 3 bases; nucleotides not matched to a gene: 5. CDR3 length equals 14 residues. The CDR3 reads CASSSLDRVYEQYF. The CDR3 DNA is TGTGCCAGCAGCTCCCTGGACAGGGTCTACGAGCAGTACTTC.

This chain uses TRBV19 with TRBJ1-2; tentatively, D is TRBD1 (5 bases). The CDR3 covers 13 residues. Trimming left V 5 bases short and J 4 bases short, with 11 bases between. Germline CDR1 and CDR2: LNHDA and SQIVND (reference sequence). The CDR3 is CASSRQGSYGYTF. CDR3 coding DNA: TGTGCCAGTAGTCGGCAGGGAAGCTATGGCTACACCTTC.

This chain joins TRBV6-5 and TRBJ1-2, with D perhaps matching TRBD1 (5 bases). This CDR3 comprises 14 residues. Germline CDR1 MNHEY, CDR2 SVGAGI. V was cut by 6 bases and J by 0 bases, with 11 bases left in between. DNA of the CDR3: TGTGCCAGCAGGTTGGACATCTCTAACTATGGCTACACCTTC. Translating gives CASRLDISNYGYTF.

V usage is TRBV7-8 and J usage is TRBJ2-1; tentatively, D is TRBD2 (6 bases). The germline gives CDR1 SGHVS, CDR2 FQNEAQ. This CDR3 spans 16 amino acids. Deletions cut 1 base from V and 2 bases from J, with 12 bases between. The CDR3 here is CASSLGAGITYNEQFF. CDR3 nucleotides: TGTGCCAGCAGCTTAGGGGCGGGGATTACCTACAATGAGCAGTTCTTC.

The chain has TRBV5-1 and TRBJ1-3, with a tentative D call TRBD1 (5 bases). Between the trimmed V and J ends, which lost 4 bases and 0 bases, there was a span of 8 bases. Germline lookup yields CDR1 SGHRS and CDR2 YFSETQ. This CDR3 has 14 residues. The CDR3 DNA reads as TGCGCCAGCAGCCAAGACAGCTCTGGAAACACCATATATTTT. It yields the protein CASSQDSSGNTIYF.

The gene calls are TRBV9 and TRBJ2-3, with 11 bases matching TRBD1. In germline, CDR1 is SGDLS, CDR2 YYNGEE. The CDR3 loop spans 16 amino acids. V lost 2 bases, J lost 5 bases, and 7 bases stayed unmatched. The DNA for the CDR3 is TGTGCCAGCAGCGTTCTAGGACAGGGGGCAAGAGATACGCAGTATTTT. Amino acids: CASSVLGQGARDTQYF. The full variable domain, completed using reference TRBV9 and TRBJ2-3, is DSGVTQTPKHLITATGQRVTLRCSPRSGDLSVYWYQQSLDQGLQFLIQYYNGEERAKGNILERFSAQQFPDLHSELNLSSLELGDSALYFCASSVLGQGARDTQYFGPGTRLTVL.